The 27 T cell receptor beta chains below all came from one sample that was sequenced in a study of CDR3 diversity in severe acne. Each CDR3 protein gets one entry after TCRdb re-called the PCR reads with MiXCR. The sample consists of fewer than 90,000 distinct CDR3 sequences, 45% to 50% of them appearing once. The sample consisted of blood. These TCRs come from a male donor with severe acne vulgaris.

The chain uses TRBV7-8 and TRBJ2-5; D remains ambiguous. There are 12 residues in the CDR3. The ends were cut back, 7 bases at V and 1 base at J, with 7 bases in the middle. Germline loops: CDR1 SGHVS, CDR2 FQNEAQ. CDR3 in DNA: TGTGCCAGCATCGGGTCCCAAGAGACCCAGTACTTC. As protein: CASIGSQETQYF.

Turning to this clonotype: A read error may be the cause here, since a much bigger clone is one base away. This chain connects TRBV6-5 to TRBJ2-5; D is uncertain. Looked up from germline, CDR1 is MNHEY and CDR2 is SVGAGI. CDR3 size: 15 residues. This CDR3 reads CAISDLDRGQETRYF. In nucleotides, the CDR3 is TGTGCCATCAGTGACCTGGACCGTGGCCAAGAGACCCGGTACTTC.

The genes are TRBV2 and TRBJ2-2; 8 nucleotides align to TRBD2. The CDR3 is 15 amino acids. With V trimmed by 6 bases and J by 0 bases, 3 bases remained unmatched. In germline, CDR1 is SNHLY, CDR2 FYNNEI. The CDR3 loop reads CASRDGGANTGELFF. The CDR3 DNA follows: TGTGCCAGCAGAGACGGGGGGGCGAACACCGGGGAGCTGTTTTTT.

The rearrangement links TRBV15 to TRBJ1-6; D is ambiguous. From germline, CDR1 is LNHNV and CDR2 YYDKDF (reference sequence). The length of the CDR3 is 14 residues. Trimming stripped 5 bases from V and 2 bases from J, with 7 bases between. This CDR3 reads CATSGNAYNSPLHF. The CDR3 coding sequence is TGTGCCACCAGCGGTAACGCCTATAATTCACCCCTCCACTTT. Supplemented by reference TRBV15 and TRBJ1-6, the full variable domain reads DAMVIQNPRYQVTQFGKPVTLSCSQTLNHNVMYWYQQKSSQAPKLLFHYYDKDFNNEADTPDNFQSRRPNTSFCFLDIRSPGLGDTAMYLCATSGNAYNSPLHFGNGTRLTVT.

This chain connects TRBV5-4 to TRBJ2-7; 11 bases map to TRBD1. The CDR3 is 15 residues long. Germline-derived CDR1 and CDR2 are SGHNT and YYREEE (reference sequence). The V segment lost 3 bases and the J segment 3 bases; nucleotides outside the gene matches: 5. The CDR3 sequence is CASSSRTGGCYEQYF. CDR3 coding DNA: TGTGCCAGCAGCTCTAGGACAGGGGGCTGCTACGAGCAGTACTTC.

Sample share makes this clonotype medium-sized (0.01 to 0.1%). The chain joins TRBV24-1 to TRBJ1-5; D might be TRBD1 (5 bases). The CDR3 consists of 13 residues. V was pared by 6 bases and J by 10 bases, with 15 bases between. Germline V gene data show CDR1 as KGHDR and CDR2 as SFDVKD. CDR3 sequence (DNA): TGTGCCACCAGTCTCACAGGAGAAAGTCCCCAGCATTTT. Protein sequence: CATSLTGESPQHF.

The J gene is TRBJ1-2, the V gene TRBV29-1; no clear D. V was clipped by 6 bases and J by 3 bases, with 11 bases between them. Germline V gene sequence: CDR1 SQVTM, CDR2 ANQGSEA. The CDR3 length is 12 residues. The CDR3 DNA sequence: TGCAGCGTACGAGCCGGGTACTATGGCTACACCTTC. Protein: CSVRAGYYGYTF.

The chain joins TRBV10-1 to TRBJ2-7, with 8 bases aligning to TRBD1. Per the germline V gene, CDR1 is WNHNN and CDR2 is SYGVQD (reference sequence). The CDR3 totals 16 residues. Germline trimming cut 3 bases from V and 5 bases from J; bases unmatched to any gene: 12. The chain's CDR3 is CASSEGAGGFADEQYF. The CDR3 nucleotides read TGCGCCAGCAGTGAAGGTGCAGGGGGCTTCGCCGACGAGCAGTACTTC.

This clonotype occurred many times. The chain recombines TRBV4-2 with TRBJ2-3; 9 bases map to TRBD2. After removal of 4 bases from V and 4 bases from J, the junction contained 9 bases not matched to a gene. Germline-derived CDR1 and CDR2 are LGHNA and YNFKEQ. The CDR3 extends over 16 amino acids. The CDR3 sequence is CASSLSPSGAPDTQYF. The CDR3 bases are TGTGCCAGCAGCCTGTCGCCTAGCGGGGCCCCAGATACGCAGTATTTT.

This clonotype came up once. This may come from a read error, since a much larger clone is one base off. The V call is TRBV10-1, the J call TRBJ2-7, with 8 positions matching TRBD2. Trimming cost V 3 bases and J 0 bases; bases outside gene matches: 10. Germline assignment: CDR1 WNHNN and CDR2 SYGVQD (reference sequence). The CDR3 runs 17 residues. The chain's CDR3 is CASSDQLAEESSYEQYF. CDR3 bases: TGCGCCAGCAGTGACCAACTAGCGGAAGAAAGCTCCTACGAGCAGTACTTC.

This chain uses TRBV7-6 with TRBJ2-7; TRBD2 matches at 10 bases. This CDR3 region has 17 residues. The V and J ends lost 0 bases and 3 bases, in that order; junction bases with no gene match: 8. CDR1 is SGHVS and CDR2 is FNYEAQ in the germline V gene. In DNA form, the CDR3 reads TGTGCCAGCAGCTTAGCCCCTCTAGCGGGAGTTCGCTACGAGCAGTACTTC. Amino acid sequence: CASSLAPLAGVRYEQYF.

This clonotype was counted once. This rearrangement joins TRBV29-1 to TRBJ1-5, with 8 bases aligning to TRBD1. From germline, CDR1 is SQVTM and CDR2 ANQGSEA. Trimming cost V 7 bases and J 6 bases; bases outside gene matches: 8. This CDR3 is built from 13 residues. The CDR3 coding sequence is TGCAGCGCCGGACAGGGTGGAGGTCAGCCCCAGCATTTT. The encoded protein is CSAGQGGGQPQHF.

This chain links TRBV20-1 with TRBJ2-7, with D perhaps TRBD1 or TRBD2 (5 bases each). V shed 3 bases and J shed 0 bases, with 12 bases lying between them. CDR1 DFQATT and CDR2 SNEGSKA come from the germline V gene (reference sequence). The CDR3 extends over 14 amino acids. The CDR3 DNA is TGCAGTGCTAGGTCGGGGCTGAGCTCCTACGAGCAGTACTTC. Its translation: CSARSGLSSYEQYF.

The CDR3 here is CSASGQGRQPQYF. CDR3 coding DNA: TGCAGTGCTAGCGGACAGGGGCGCCAGCCCCAGTACTTC. The chain uses TRBV20-1 and TRBJ2-5; the match to TRBD1 covers 9 bases. The CDR3 spans 13 residues. Germline trimming cut 3 bases from V and 9 bases from J; bases unmatched to any gene: 8. Germline values: CDR1 DFQATT, CDR2 SNEGSKA (reference sequence).

The rearrangement uses TRBV29-1 and TRBJ1-2; D is uncertain. The CDR3 totals 11 residues. Germline lookup yields CDR1 SQVTM and CDR2 ANQGSEA. The V end lost 4 bases, the J end lost 7 bases, and 10 bases lay between the germline ends. The CDR3 coding sequence is TGCAGCGTTGTATCTGGGCTTGGCTACACCTTC. Its protein is CSVVSGLGYTF.

This chain joins TRBV15 and TRBJ1-1; D remains ambiguous. Germline lookup yields CDR1 LNHNV and CDR2 YYDKDF (reference sequence). The CDR3 totals 12 residues. V was cut by 7 bases and J by 1 base, with 7 bases left in between. CDR3 DNA sequence: TGTGCCACCACAGCAGGGAACACTGAAGCTTTCTTT. Residues: CATTAGNTEAFF.

This clonotype was picked up a small number of times. This chain links TRBV5-1 with TRBJ1-3; D uncertain. CDR3 length: 16 residues. With 0 bases removed from V and 0 bases from J, the gap between germline ends came to 10 bases. From germline, CDR1 is SGHRS and CDR2 YFSETQ. This chain's CDR3 is CASSLGGPSSGNTIYF. DNA for the CDR3: TGCGCCAGCAGCTTGGGGGGTCCGTCCTCTGGAAACACCATATATTTT.

This clonotype appeared many times. This rearrangement joins TRBV18 to TRBJ2-1; 10 bases are shared with TRBD2. In germline, CDR1 is KGHSH, CDR2 LQKENI. This CDR3 has 15 residues. Losses at the gene ends were 4 bases for V and 8 bases for J; bases not matched to a gene: 8. CDR3 in DNA: TGTGCCAGCTCACTTCCTAGCGGGAGTAAAGATGAGCAGTTCTTC. Encoded protein: CASSLPSGSKDEQFF.

At least ten counts were recorded for this clonotype. The chain has TRBV6-1 and TRBJ1-2, with D possibly matching TRBD1 (5 bases). V lost 6 bases and J lost 4, with 15 bases in between. This CDR3 spans 14 amino acids. CDR1 and CDR2 (germline): MNHNS, SASEGT. CDR3 protein: CASRRPGQGYGYTF. CDR3 in DNA: TGTGCCAGCAGGAGACCTGGACAAGGCTATGGCTACACCTTC.

The rearrangement uses TRBV20-1 and TRBJ2-3, with TRBD2 matching over 9 bases. V was pared by 6 bases and J by 6 bases, with 13 bases of the junction left unmatched. Germline V gene lookup returns CDR1 DFQATT and CDR2 SNEGSKA (reference sequence). CDR3 size: 15 residues. CDR3 nucleotides: TGCAGTGCCCCTCCGGGGCGGGAGGGCCTGGATACGCAGTATTTT. Its protein is CSAPPGREGLDTQYF.

This clonotype was recorded many times. The chain is built from TRBV6-1 and TRBJ2-7; 7 bases map to TRBD2. The CDR3 is 13 residues long. With 7 bases clipped from V and 4 bases from J, the junction kept 7 bases outside the gene matches. Germline V CDR1 and CDR2: MNHNS, SASEGT. CDR3 nucleotide sequence: TGTGCCAGCACAACTAGCGAGATATACGAGCAGTACGTC. Translation gives CASTTSEIYEQYV.

By proportion, this clonotype is medium-sized. The chain combines TRBV7-3 with TRBJ2-3; D uncertain. CDR1 and CDR2 (germline): SGHTA, FQGTGA. V was trimmed by 4 bases and J by 3 bases, leaving 14 bases between them. The length of the CDR3 is 15 residues. DNA for the CDR3: TGTGCCAGCAGCTCATGGGAAATATGGACAGATACGCAGTATTTT. Protein product: CASSSWEIWTDTQYF.

The chain employs TRBV29-1 and TRBJ2-1; D is perhaps TRBD2 (7 bases). CDR3 length equals 16 residues. V was cut by 6 bases and J by 4 bases, with 22 bases left in between. Germline V gene sequence: CDR1 SQVTM, CDR2 ANQGSEA. CDR3 in amino acids: CSVGGGAGMEYNEQFF. As DNA, the CDR3 is TGCAGCGTGGGTGGGGGGGCTGGAATGGAATACAATGAGCAGTTCTTC.

As concerns this clonotype: One end of the junction is discordant with germline, which a read error may explain. The gene calls are TRBV7-8 and TRBJ1-2; D uncertain. CDR3 length equals 11 residues. The germline V gene encodes CDR1 SGHVS and CDR2 FQNEAQ. The CDR3 spells CASRSAYGYTF. CDR3 nucleotides: TGTGCCAGCCGCTCCGCCTATGGCTACACCTTT.

At least ten counts were recorded for this clonotype. A clone one base away is much larger, so this may be a read error. This chain connects TRBV7-9 to TRBJ2-7, with D possibly being TRBD1 (5 bases). V lost 6 bases, J lost 3 bases, and 18 bases lay in between. The germline V gene has CDR1 SEHNR and CDR2 FQNEAQ (reference sequence). This CDR3 is built from 15 residues. The CDR3 coding sequence is TGTGCCAGCAGATTCGCCCCGGACACCCACTACGAGCAGTACTTC. Amino acid sequence: CASRFAPDTHYEQYF.

This clonotype was seen many times. The chain couples TRBV25-1 to TRBJ1-3; D remains unclear. CDR1 and CDR2 (germline): MGHDK, SYGVNS. The CDR3 extends over 17 amino acids. Trimming removed 2 bases at V and 0 bases at J, with 14 bases between. CDR3 nucleotides: TGTGCCAGCAGTGAAGAGTTTATTGCGCCCTCTGGAAACACCATATATTTT. Residues: CASSEEFIAPSGNTIYF.

V and J are TRBV20-1 and TRBJ1-6; possibly TRBD1 for D (6 bases). The CDR3 extends over 17 amino acids. Deletions cut 3 bases from V and 1 base from J, with 16 bases between. Germline V lookup: CDR1 DFQATT, CDR2 SNEGSKA (reference sequence). As DNA, the CDR3 is TGCAGTGCTAGGGAACTCAGGGGTGGGTCCTATAATTCACCCCTCCACTTT. This gives the protein CSARELRGGSYNSPLHF.